This is a list of T cell receptor beta chains from one sample in a study of blood T cell repertoires in COVID-19. Clones were sequenced by immunoSEQ multiplex PCR, and TCRdb holds only the in-frame ones, with some missing. In the table there are roughly 100,000 clones, roughly 82% of which are singletons. What was sequenced was peripheral blood. The receptors stem from a human donor in a cohort sampled during active COVID-19. Both conserved end residues are part of each CDR3. The D gene is left open where the match is weak. Clone size is shown for a subset of rows, as once, few, many or a class of expanded clone.

j_gene	abundance	len	v_gene	d_gene	CDR3nt	CDR3aa
TRBJ2-3	-	16	TRBV5-1	-	TGCGCCAGCAGCTTGGCCTTAGACTCCGGCACAGATACGCAGTATTTT	CASSLALDSGTDTQYF
TRBJ1-5	-	13	TRBV7-3	TRBD1	TGTGCCAGCAGCTTGGACAGGACCCAGCCCCAGCATTTT	CASSLDRTQPQHF
TRBJ2-3	-	17	TRBV5-8	TRBD1	TGTGCCAGCAGCTTTACTATCGGGACAGGACTCACAGATACGCAGTATTTT	CASSFTIGTGLTDTQYF
TRBJ1-5	-	13	TRBV29-1	TRBD1	TGCAGCGCGCGACAGGGCGGCAATCAGCCCCAGCATTTT	CSARQGGNQPQHF
TRBJ1-3	-	13	TRBV6-6	-	TGTGCCAGTACACAGGGATCCGGAAACACCATATATTTT	CASTQGSGNTIYF
TRBJ1-1	-	14	TRBV19	-	TGTGCCAGTAGTATGGGGAGGATGAACACTGAAGCTTTCTTT	CASSMGRMNTEAFF
TRBJ2-6	-	13	TRBV10-3	-	TGTGCCTCACAGGGCTCTGGGGCCAACGTCCTGACTTTC	CASQGSGANVLTF
TRBJ1-1	-	11	TRBV12-3/TRBV12-4	-	TGTGCCAGCGTTGGGGGCCCTGAAGCTTTCTTT	CASVGGPEAFF
TRBJ2-5	few	15	TRBV30	TRBD2	TGTGCCTGGACCAGACTAGCGGGCCCTCAAGAGACCCAGTACTTC	CAWTRLAGPQETQYF
TRBJ2-2	-	15	TRBV5-1	TRBD1	TGCGCCAGCAGCTATACAGGGGTTAACACCGGGGAGCTGTTTTTT	CASSYTGVNTGELFF
TRBJ1-6	-	13	TRBV12-3/TRBV12-4	TRBD1	TGTGCCAGCAGAGAGACAGGGAATTCACCCCTCCACTTT	CASRETGNSPLHF
TRBJ2-6	few	16	TRBV3-1/TRBV3-2	TRBD2	TGTGCCAGCAGCCCCTGGCGGGGGGCCCGGGCCAACGTCCTGACTTTC	CASSPWRGARANVLTF
TRBJ2-7	few	18	TRBV5-1	TRBD1	TGCGCCAGCAGCCCTTTCGGGACAGGGGTTAAAAGCTCCTACGAGCAGTACTTC	CASSPFGTGVKSSYEQYF
TRBJ1-1	-	14	TRBV7-9	TRBD1	TGTGCCAGCACCCAGGGGGGCATGAACACTGAAGCTTTCTTT	CASTQGGMNTEAFF
TRBJ2-1	-	14	TRBV5-1	-	TGCGCCAGCAGCCCGGGACTGATCGACAATGAGCAGTTCTTC	CASSPGLIDNEQFF
TRBJ2-3	-	17	TRBV10-2	TRBD2	TGCGCCAGCCTCGTCGGTAGCGGGGGGGAACGCACAGATACGCAGTATTTT	CASLVGSGGERTDTQYF
TRBJ2-5	-	18	TRBV30	-	TGTGCCTGGAGTGTACATTCTGTCGGAGGCGGGGGCGGTGAGACCCAGTACTTC	CAWSVHSVGGGGGETQYF
TRBJ1-6	few	15	TRBV19	TRBD1	TGTGCCAGTAGCCCCAGGGGCCAGGGGGGTTCACCCCTCCACTTT	CASSPRGQGGSPLHF
TRBJ1-1	few	16	TRBV5-4	TRBD1	TGTGCCAGCAACAGAGGGGACAGGGTGGGGAACACTGAAGCTTTCTTT	CASNRGDRVGNTEAFF
TRBJ2-1	-	12	TRBV30	-	TGTGCCTGGAAGGGGGACAACAATGAGCAGTTCTTC	CAWKGDNNEQFF
TRBJ1-1	-	14	TRBV18	-	TGTGCCAGCTCACCCACCCAGGGGAACACTGAAGCTTTCTTT	CASSPTQGNTEAFF
TRBJ2-7	-	13	TRBV7-2	-	TGTGCCAGCAGTTATGGAGGGGCCTACGAGCAGTACTTC	CASSYGGAYEQYF
TRBJ2-3	-	13	TRBV5-4	TRBD2	TGTGCCAGCAGAGGCGGGGGGTCAGATACGCAGTATTTT	CASRGGGSDTQYF
TRBJ2-2	-	17	TRBV24-1	TRBD2	TGTGCCACCAGTGATTTGTCCAGCGGGGGACTCACCGGGGAGCTGTTTTTT	CATSDLSSGGLTGELFF
TRBJ2-2	-	15	TRBV5-4	-	TGTGCCAGCAGCTTGGGAGCGGGTGACACCGGGGAGCTGTTTTTT	CASSLGAGDTGELFF
TRBJ1-1	-	14	TRBV25-1	-	TGTGCCAGCAGTGAATCGGGATATGGCACTGAAGCTTTCTTT	CASSESGYGTEAFF
TRBJ2-7	-	16	TRBV11-1	TRBD2	TGTGCCAGCAGCCCCTTAGCGGGGGGCGACTCCTACGAGCAGTACTTC	CASSPLAGGDSYEQYF
TRBJ1-5	-	13	TRBV19	-	TGTGCCAGTATGGGACATAGCAATCAGCCCCAGCATTTT	CASMGHSNQPQHF
TRBJ2-3	-	15	TRBV15	TRBD2	TGTGCCACCAGCAGAGTGCTAGCGGGCACAGATACGCAGTATTTT	CATSRVLAGTDTQYF
TRBJ2-1	-	14	TRBV18	TRBD1	TGTGCCAGCTCACCCACGACAGGGCGGGATGAGCAGTTCTTC	CASSPTTGRDEQFF
TRBJ2-2	-	13	TRBV5-1	-	TGCGCCAGCAGCTCGCAGGACACCGGGGAGCTGTTTTTT	CASSSQDTGELFF
TRBJ1-1	-	14	TRBV5-1	-	TGCGCCAGCAGCCTCAATGCCCGGAGGACTGAAGCTTTCTTT	CASSLNARRTEAFF
TRBJ1-1	-	14	TRBV2	TRBD1	TGTGCCAGCATAAGACAGGGGGGCTTGACTGAAGCTTTCTTT	CASIRQGGLTEAFF
TRBJ1-1	-	13	TRBV19	-	TGTGCCAGTAGTACACAGGTAAACACTGAAGCTTTCTTT	CASSTQVNTEAFF
TRBJ1-1	-	12	TRBV12-3/TRBV12-4	-	TGTGCCAGCGGGCTACACGGCGCTGAAGCTTTCTTT	CASGLHGAEAFF
TRBJ1-6	-	14	TRBV3-1/TRBV3-2	-	TGTGCCAGCAGCCCACCACAGGGTAATTCACCCCTCCACTTT	CASSPPQGNSPLHF
TRBJ2-1	-	16	TRBV5-5	TRBD2	TGTGCCAGCAGTTCCTTAGCGGGGGGCTACTACAATGAGCAGTTCTTC	CASSSLAGGYYNEQFF
TRBJ1-1	few	14	TRBV7-8	-	TGTGCCAGCAGCTTAGGGGCTGGGAACACTGAAGCTTTCTTT	CASSLGAGNTEAFF
TRBJ2-5	-	13	TRBV12-3/TRBV12-4	-	TGTGCCATCGGACTGGCGAACAAAGAGACCCAGTACTTC	CAIGLANKETQYF
TRBJ1-2	-	13	TRBV5-6	TRBD1	TGTGCCAGCAGCCCGGACAGGCCGAGTGGCTACACCTTC	CASSPDRPSGYTF
TRBJ1-5	few	15	TRBV9	-	TGTGCCAGCAGCGGCAGTGGGGGCTCCAATCAGCCCCAGCATTTT	CASSGSGGSNQPQHF
TRBJ1-5	-	16	TRBV19	TRBD1	TGTGCCAGTAGTATAAAGGGACAGGGTATCGGTCAGCCCCAGCATTTT	CASSIKGQGIGQPQHF
TRBJ1-1	-	13	TRBV10-2	TRBD1	TGCGCCAGTAAAGACAGGGAAAGGACTGAAGCTTTCTTT	CASKDRERTEAFF
TRBJ2-7	-	14	TRBV3-1/TRBV3-2	TRBD1	TGTGCCAGCGGAACCGGGACAGGCACCTACGAGCAGTACTTC	CASGTGTGTYEQYF
TRBJ1-2	-	12	TRBV12-3/TRBV12-4	-	TGTGCCAGCAGTTCAGGGTTCCGTGGCTACACCTTC	CASSSGFRGYTF
TRBJ1-5	-	15	TRBV2	TRBD1	TGTGCCAGCAAGCTTGGGACAGGGGGCAATCAGCCCCAGCATTTT	CASKLGTGGNQPQHF
TRBJ1-1	-	15	TRBV7-9	-	TGTGCCAGCACCTTCTACGGGCGTGAGGGCACTGAAGCTTTCTTT	CASTFYGREGTEAFF
TRBJ2-2	-	15	TRBV18	-	TGTGCCAGCTCACCAGGGCCGCGTCTGCACGGGGAGCTGTTTTTT	CASSPGPRLHGELFF
TRBJ2-7	-	16	TRBV21-1	-	TGTGCCAGCAGCCAAACCGGGAGGGACAGGGTTTACGAGCAGTACTTC	CASSQTGRDRVYEQYF
TRBJ1-6	-	13	TRBV6-1	-	TGTGCCAGCAGTGATGGGAGGGTGTCACCCCTCCACTTT	CASSDGRVSPLHF
TRBJ1-1	-	15	TRBV30	-	TGTGCCTGGAGTCACGCTTCAATTGGAGACACTGAAGCTTTCTTT	CAWSHASIGDTEAFF
TRBJ1-2	few	15	TRBV19	TRBD1	TGTGCCAGTAGAGCCGGACAGGGTGCCAACTATGGCTACACCTTC	CASRAGQGANYGYTF
TRBJ2-3	-	16	TRBV5-1	-	TGCGCCAGCAGCTTGAATGACTACCGGTCGCCAGATACGCAGTATTTT	CASSLNDYRSPDTQYF
TRBJ2-3	-	12	TRBV20-1	-	TGCAGTGCTAGTCGGGGCACAGATACGCAGTATTTT	CSASRGTDTQYF
TRBJ2-2	-	19	TRBV5-1	TRBD2	TGCGCCAGCAGCTTGGGGCTAGCGGGGACATACGCGAACACCGGGGAGCTGTTTTTT	CASSLGLAGTYANTGELFF
TRBJ1-1	few	13	TRBV6-5	-	TGTGCCAGCAGTTACTCCCTCGGGTTTGCAGCTTTCTTT	CASSYSLGFAAFF
TRBJ2-2	-	15	TRBV7-3	-	TGTGCCAGCAGCCTCTCTAAACTATCCACCGGGGAGCTGTTTTTT	CASSLSKLSTGELFF
TRBJ1-4	-	15	TRBV7-2	TRBD1	TGTGCCAGCAGCCACCGACAGGGTCAGAATGAAAAACTGTTTTTT	CASSHRQGQNEKLFF